The present TCR beta chain was sequenced within a study of blood T cell repertoires in COVID-19. The CDR3 covers 15 residues. CDR1 is MNHEY, CDR2 SVGAGI, per germline. V was pared by 9 bases and J by 6 bases, with 11 bases of the junction left unmatched. Categorization into cohorts depended on clinical history that participants reported. Repertoires were generated with immunoSEQ multiplex PCR, while TCRdb's copy carries only in-frame clones and drops some. Of a few hundred thousand clones listed, 80% to 90% are singletons. Sequenced input: PBMCs or T cells enriched from blood (not recorded which). The gene calls are TRBV6-5 and TRBJ1-4, with 9 bases aligning to TRBD1. This sequence originates from a woman aged 45-65 years who had recovered from COVID-19. CDR3 bases: TGTGCCAGTTCGGACCCCGGGACAGGGTATGAAAAACTGTTTTTT. Protein sequence: CASSDPGTGYEKLFF.